This entry lists 23 T cell receptor beta chains sequenced from one sample in a study of T cell changes during pregnancy in multiple sclerosis. Assay used: immunoSEQ multiplex PCR; TCRdb lists only in-frame clones, some missing. The sample shows 40,000 to 55,000 clones, about 89% of them seen only once. This specimen consisted of CD4+ T cells from peripheral blood mononuclear cells, obtained after pregnancy. All receptors come from a female donor with multiple sclerosis, enrolled in a pregnancy study.

The CDR3 bases are TGTGCCAGCAGCTTGGCCCTAACAGGGGGCGCGAGTTTTAGCTATGGCTACACCTTC. Its protein is CASSLALTGGASFSYGYTF. V gene TRBV5-5 combines with J gene TRBJ1-2, with 9 bases that match TRBD1. Germline loops: CDR1 SGHKS, CDR2 YYEKEE (reference sequence). J gave up 4 bases and V 0 bases, and 16 bases lay outside the gene matches. The CDR3 spans 19 residues.

The rearrangement links TRBV28 to TRBJ2-7; D possibly corresponds to TRBD2 (6 bases). The CDR3 extends over 16 amino acids. Trimming stripped 3 bases from V and 2 bases from J, with 17 bases between. CDR1 and CDR2 from the germline V gene are MDHEN and SYDVKM. The CDR3 spells CASSLSRGSGTYEQYF. CDR3 DNA sequence: TGTGCCAGCAGTTTGTCAAGGGGTAGCGGAACCTACGAGCAGTACTTC.

This chain uses TRBV6-1 with TRBJ2-3; a weak D match, TRBD2 (5 bases). The length of the CDR3 is 16 residues. Germline values: CDR1 MNHNS, CDR2 SASEGT. V was trimmed by 4 bases and J by 0 bases, leaving 14 bases between them. The DNA of the CDR3 is TGTGCCAGCAGTGTCGGGGAAAAGTTTAGCACAGATACGCAGTATTTT. It yields the protein CASSVGEKFSTDTQYF.

This clone was detected a few times. The CDR3 loop is CAISREGSNTEAFF. The CDR3 nucleotides read TGTGCCATCAGTAGGGAGGGAAGTAACACTGAAGCTTTCTTT. V gene TRBV10-3 combines with J gene TRBJ1-1; the D is unclear. Trimming cost V 5 bases and J 2 bases, with 12 bases left between them. The CDR3 runs 14 residues. CDR1 ENHRY and CDR2 SYGVKD come from the germline V gene.

V gene TRBV6-1 combines with J gene TRBJ1-1; D perhaps matches TRBD1 (5 bases). Germline V gives CDR1 MNHNS, CDR2 SASEGT. The CDR3 totals 17 residues. V gave up 3 bases and J gave up 0 bases, with 17 bases separating them. The CDR3: CASSDWAGNIMNTEAFF. For the CDR3, the DNA is TGTGCCAGCAGTGACTGGGCAGGGAATATCATGAACACTGAAGCTTTCTTT.

V usage is TRBV19 and J usage is TRBJ1-1; D gene unclear. Trimming stripped 7 bases from V and 1 base from J, with 10 bases between. Germline V gene lookup returns CDR1 LNHDA and CDR2 SQIVND (reference sequence). The length of the CDR3 is 13 residues. Here the CDR3 reads CASTDYSNTEAFF. CDR3 in DNA: TGTGCCAGTACGGACTATTCGAACACTGAAGCTTTCTTT. The whole variable domain, remainder taken from reference TRBV19 and TRBJ1-1, is DGGITQSPKYLFRKEGQNVTLSCEQNLNHDAMYWYRQDPGQGLRLIYYSQIVNDFQKGDIAEGYSVSREKKESFPLTVTSAQKNPTAFYLCASTDYSNTEAFFGQGTRLTVV.

By proportion, this clone is medium-sized (0.01 to 0.1%). The J gene is TRBJ1-1, the V gene TRBV6-5; D remains ambiguous. Germline CDR1 MNHEY, CDR2 SVGAGI. Trimming pared 0 bases from V and 0 bases from J, leaving 8 bases between. CDR3 length: 15 amino acids. CDR3 DNA: TGTGCCAGCAGTTACTCGAAACAGTTGAACACTGAAGCTTTCTTT. Translation: CASSYSKQLNTEAFF.

The genes are TRBV11-2 and TRBJ1-2; TRBD1 is a possible D gene (6 bases). V was cut by 4 bases and J by 4 bases, with 19 bases left in between. The germline V gene encodes CDR1 SGHAT and CDR2 FQNNGV. There are 16 residues in the CDR3. The chain's CDR3 is CASSSPTSGDSYGYTF. The CDR3, as DNA: TGTGCCAGCAGCTCGCCTACCTCAGGGGATAGCTATGGCTACACCTTC.

The genes are TRBV9 and TRBJ2-1, with a tentative D call TRBD2 (6 bases). V shed 5 bases and J shed 10 bases, with 13 bases lying between them. The CDR3 spans 12 residues. Germline assignment: CDR1 SGDLS and CDR2 YYNGEE. The CDR3 DNA follows: TGTGCCAGCAGTCCGGGACTCGGGGAGCAGTTCTTC. Translating gives CASSPGLGEQFF.

This clone has just one count. The chain couples TRBV7-9 to TRBJ2-5; the match to TRBD2 covers 11 bases. The ends lost 4 bases at V and 7 bases at J; junction bases unmatched: 11. Germline values: CDR1 SEHNR, CDR2 FQNEAQ (reference sequence). The CDR3 runs to 16 residues. CDR3 region: CASSSPGLAVLMTQYF. DNA of the CDR3: TGTGCCAGCAGCTCCCCGGGACTAGCGGTGTTAATGACCCAGTACTTC.

In DNA, the CDR3 is TGCGCCAGCAGCTTACTAGCGGGAGGGCTAGGCTACGAGCAGTACTTC. Translating gives CASSLLAGGLGYEQYF. The chain couples TRBV5-1 to TRBJ2-7; 13 bases match TRBD2. Germline CDR1 SGHRS, CDR2 YFSETQ. V shed 2 bases and J 3 bases; nucleotides not matched to a gene: 5. This CDR3 has 16 residues.

In nucleotides, the CDR3 is TGCAGCGTCGCCGACACTGGAATACAAGAGACCCAGTACTTC. Protein product: CSVADTGIQETQYF. The rearrangement joins TRBV29-1 to TRBJ2-5; no clear D gene. The germline CDR1 and CDR2 sequences are SQVTM and ANQGSEA. Trimming pared 6 bases from V and 2 bases from J, leaving 16 bases between. There are 14 residues in the CDR3.

This sequence joins TRBV11-2 and TRBJ2-1; 12 bases align to TRBD2. Germline trimming cut 11 bases from V and 4 bases from J; bases unmatched to any gene: 6. The germline V gene has CDR1 SGHAT and CDR2 FQNNGV. The CDR3 is 14 residues long. Here the CDR3 reads CAGLGLAGYNEQFF. In DNA, the CDR3 is TGTGCCGGCCTCGGACTAGCGGGATACAATGAGCAGTTCTTC.

The chain combines TRBV6-5 with TRBJ1-2; D unclear. The CDR3 is 15 amino acids. The germline V gene encodes CDR1 MNHEY and CDR2 SVGAGI. V lost 5 bases, J lost 1 base, and 14 bases lay in between. CDR3 residues: CASSRRGLFNYGYTF. CDR3 coding DNA: TGTGCCAGCAGTCGGCGAGGTCTGTTTAACTATGGCTACACCTTC.

V and J are TRBV11-2 and TRBJ2-7, with 12 bases lining up with TRBD2. CDR1 and CDR2 from the germline V gene are SGHAT and FQNNGV. Trimming took 2 bases from V and 0 from J; bases not matched to a gene: 11. The CDR3 is 19 residues long. CDR3 in amino acids: CASSLRIQRTSGTSYEQYF. The CDR3, as DNA: TGTGCCAGCAGCTTAAGGATACAACGGACTAGCGGGACCTCCTACGAGCAGTACTTC.

This clone was observed a handful of times. The genes are TRBV9 and TRBJ1-1; D call uncertain. Germline CDR1 SGDLS, CDR2 YYNGEE. CDR3 length: 15 residues. Trimming pared 3 bases from V and 2 bases from J, leaving 14 bases between. The CDR3 region has the DNA TGTGCCAGCAGCGGGTCGACGGGATTCAACACTGAAGCTTTCTTT. Protein: CASSGSTGFNTEAFF. The full variable domain, its missing parts supplied by reference TRBV9 and TRBJ1-1, is DSGVTQTPKHLITATGQRVTLRCSPRSGDLSVYWYQQSLDQGLQFLIQYYNGEERAKGNILERFSAQQFPDLHSELNLSSLELGDSALYFCASSGSTGFNTEAFFGQGTRLTVV.

The chain uses TRBV6-5 and TRBJ1-2; a weak D match, TRBD1 (5 bases). Trimming shortened V by 7 bases and J by 2 bases, and 17 bases separated the two germline ends. The CDR3 loop spans 15 amino acids. CDR1 MNHEY and CDR2 SVGAGI come from the germline V gene. CDR3 residues: CASTVRGGENYGYTF. The CDR3 nucleotides read TGTGCCAGCACCGTCCGGGGGGGGGAGAACTATGGCTACACCTTC.

This clone was observed once. The V call is TRBV6-1, the J call TRBJ1-1; D is perhaps TRBD1 (5 bases). Trimming took off 0 bases at V and 5 bases at J, with 13 bases between the two ends. The CDR3 has 15 residues. Looked up from germline, CDR1 is MNHNS and CDR2 is SASEGT. CDR3 nucleotide sequence: TGTGCCAGCAGTGAAGCACCGGGGAGGGGAACTGAAGCTTTCTTT. Its translation is CASSEAPGRGTEAFF.

V and J are TRBV6-5 and TRBJ1-1; D ambiguous. The CDR3 totals 11 residues. Trimming left V 5 bases short and J 7 bases short, with 8 bases between. CDR1 is MNHEY and CDR2 is SVGAGI in the germline V gene. CDR3: CASSEQLEAFF. The CDR3 nucleotides read TGTGCCAGCAGTGAGCAACTTGAAGCTTTCTTT.

In nucleotides, the CDR3 is TGTGCCAGCAGCGCGCCGGGACTAGCGGGTGTAAGCTCCTACAATGAGCAGTTCTTC. Translating gives CASSAPGLAGVSSYNEQFF. The V gene is TRBV7-9, the J gene TRBJ2-1; 12 nucleotides match TRBD2. Trimming cost V 5 bases and J 0 bases; bases outside gene matches: 11. Germline V lookup: CDR1 SEHNR, CDR2 FQNEAQ (reference sequence). The CDR3 contains 19 residues.

V and J are TRBV6-1 and TRBJ2-1; D might be TRBD2 (5 bases). V lost 3 bases and J 10 bases, leaving 16 bases between the germline ends. The CDR3 totals 14 residues. The germline V gene has CDR1 MNHNS and CDR2 SASEGT. The CDR3 reads CASSEVGWTGEQFF. CDR3 DNA sequence: TGTGCCAGCAGTGAGGTGGGGTGGACGGGAGAGCAGTTCTTC.

This chain links TRBV6-1 with TRBJ1-1, with TRBD1 matching over 7 bases. The CDR3 has 14 amino acids. Germline loops: CDR1 MNHNS, CDR2 SASEGT. J lost 5 bases, V lost 8 bases, and 11 bases had no gene match. As DNA, the CDR3 is TGTGCCAGCCGGCCGGACAGGAGATTGACTGAAGCTTTCTTT. This gives the protein CASRPDRRLTEAFF.

V is TRBV7-9 and J is TRBJ2-7; the match to TRBD1 covers 10 bases. V shed 5 bases and J 2 bases; nucleotides not matched to a gene: 9. Germline assignment: CDR1 SEHNR and CDR2 FQNEAQ (reference sequence). The CDR3 is made up of 16 amino acids. CDR3 coding DNA: TGTGCCAGCAGCGCCAGACAGGGGGCGCTTACCTACGAGCAGTACTTC. It translates to CASSARQGALTYEQYF.